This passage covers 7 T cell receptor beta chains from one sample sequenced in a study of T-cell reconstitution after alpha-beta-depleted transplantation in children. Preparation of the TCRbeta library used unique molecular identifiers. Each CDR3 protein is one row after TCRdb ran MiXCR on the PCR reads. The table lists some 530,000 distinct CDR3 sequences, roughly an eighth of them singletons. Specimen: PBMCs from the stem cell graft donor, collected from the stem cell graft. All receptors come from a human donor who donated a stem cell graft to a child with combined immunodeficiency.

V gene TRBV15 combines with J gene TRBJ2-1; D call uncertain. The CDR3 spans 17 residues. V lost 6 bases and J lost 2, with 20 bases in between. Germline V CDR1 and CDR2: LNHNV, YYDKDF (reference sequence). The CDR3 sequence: CATSTQVTQFTYNEQFF. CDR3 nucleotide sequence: TGTGCCACCAGTACCCAGGTCACCCAATTTACCTACAATGAGCAGTTCTTC.

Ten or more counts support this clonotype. CDR3: CASSSTSFTDTQYF. The DNA for the CDR3 is TGCGCCAGCAGCTCAACTAGCTTCACAGATACGCAGTATTTT. The gene calls are TRBV5-1 and TRBJ2-3; possibly TRBD2 for D (6 bases). The CDR3 extends over 14 amino acids. V was shortened by 3 bases and J by 2 bases, with 10 bases between the two germline ends. Germline CDR1 is SGHRS and CDR2 is YFSETQ.

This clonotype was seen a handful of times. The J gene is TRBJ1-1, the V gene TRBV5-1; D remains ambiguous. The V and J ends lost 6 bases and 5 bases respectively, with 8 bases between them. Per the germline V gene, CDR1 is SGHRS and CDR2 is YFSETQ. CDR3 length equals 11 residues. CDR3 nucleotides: TGCGCCAGCACGGGTGAGACTGAAGCTTTCTTT. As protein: CASTGETEAFF.

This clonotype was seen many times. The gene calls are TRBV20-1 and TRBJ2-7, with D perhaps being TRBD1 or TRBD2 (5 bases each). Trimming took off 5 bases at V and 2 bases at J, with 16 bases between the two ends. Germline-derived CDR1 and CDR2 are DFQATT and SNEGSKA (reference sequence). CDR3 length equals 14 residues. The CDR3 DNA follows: TGCAGTGCTCGAGGAGAGGGGCAAGCCTACGAGCAGTACTTC. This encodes CSARGEGQAYEQYF.

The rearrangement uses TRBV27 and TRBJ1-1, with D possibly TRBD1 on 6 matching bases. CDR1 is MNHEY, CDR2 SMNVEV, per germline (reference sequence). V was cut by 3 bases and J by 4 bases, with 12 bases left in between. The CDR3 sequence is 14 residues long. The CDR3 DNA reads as TGTGCCAGCAGTTTTACAGGGTTAAGCACTGAAGCTTTCTTT. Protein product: CASSFTGLSTEAFF.

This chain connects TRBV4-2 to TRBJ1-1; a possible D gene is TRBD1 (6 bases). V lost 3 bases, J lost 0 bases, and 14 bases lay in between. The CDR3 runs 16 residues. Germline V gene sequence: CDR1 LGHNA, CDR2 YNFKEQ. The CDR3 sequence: CASSHTGQPMNTEAFF. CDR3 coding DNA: TGTGCCAGCAGCCATACCGGACAGCCGATGAACACTGAAGCTTTCTTT.

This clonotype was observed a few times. The DNA for the CDR3 is TGTGCCAGCAGCTTGATCGTAGCGGGAGAAGGGGATACGCAGTATTTT. It yields the protein CASSLIVAGEGDTQYF. The chain uses TRBV12-3 or TRBV12-4 and TRBJ2-3; 9 bases are shared with TRBD2. CDR3 length equals 16 residues. V shed 6 bases and J 6 bases; nucleotides not matched to a gene: 13.